Listed below are T cell receptor beta chains from one sample, sequenced in a study of T-cell memory formation after mild COVID-19. TCRdb reprocessed the 5' RACE reads with MiXCR, giving one entry per CDR3 protein. Of 240,000 or so distinct CDR3 sequences listed, 8.5% to 9.5% were seen once; the top ten hold around 23%. Sequencing was performed on PBMCs or a T cell subset sorted from them (not recorded which). All receptors derive from a man aged 18 to 30 who had mild COVID-19 (a few samples of this study predate the infection). Cell type and time point are not known. CDR3s include the opening cysteine and the closing phenylalanine or tryptophan. The D gene is left open where the match is weak. A row's size may be missing; if present it is once, few, many or a size class.

CDR3 protein	CDR3 DNA	clone size	V gene	J gene	D gene
CASSSLAGGFPAGLNEQFF	TGTGCCAGCAGCTCCTTAGCGGGGGGGTTTCCGGCCGGGCTCAATGAGCAGTTCTTC	.	TRBV7-8	TRBJ2-1	TRBD2
CASSQEAPQGQGPTDTQYF	TGCGCCAGCAGCCAAGAAGCCCCCCAGGGACAAGGACCCACAGATACGCAGTATTTT	many	TRBV4-1	TRBJ2-3	.
CASEGPDRGPDGANVLTF	TGCGCCAGCGAGGGTCCGGACAGGGGTCCCGATGGGGCCAACGTCCTGACTTTC	.	TRBV5-1	TRBJ2-6	TRBD1
CASSLLGESSYEQYF	TGTGCCAGCAGCTTGCTCGGGGAGAGCTCCTACGAGCAGTACTTC	many	TRBV5-5	TRBJ2-7	.
CAINPDSSGNTIYF	TGTGCCATCAACCCAGACAGCTCTGGAAACACCATATATTTT	few	TRBV10-3	TRBJ1-3	.
CASSYAAEETQYF	TGTGCCAGCAGCTATGCGGCAGAAGAGACCCAGTACTTC	.	TRBV7-3	TRBJ2-5	.
CASSLTGQGQGDTQYF	TGCGCCAGCAGCTTAACGGGACAGGGGCAAGGGGATACGCAGTATTTT	.	TRBV5-1	TRBJ2-3	TRBD1
CAWRTAHQETQYF	TGTGCCTGGAGGACAGCCCATCAAGAGACCCAGTACTTC	.	TRBV30	TRBJ2-5	.
CASSLGTSGNLYEQYF	TGCGCCAGCAGCTTGGGGACTAGCGGGAATCTCTACGAGCAGTACTTC	many	TRBV5-1	TRBJ2-7	TRBD2
CASSLGGTNTDTQYF	TGCGCCAGCAGCTTGGGAGGGACGAACACAGATACGCAGTATTTT	few	TRBV5-1	TRBJ2-3	.
CASSLSDGELFF	TGTGCCAGCAGCTTAAGCGACGGGGAGCTGTTTTTT	many	TRBV7-9	TRBJ2-2	.
CASSKVPTVDTGELFF	TGTGCCAGCAGCAAAGTCCCGACAGTGGACACCGGGGAGCTGTTTTTT	few	TRBV21-1	TRBJ2-2	.
CASSLGTSVNEQFF	TGTGCCAGCAGCTTGGGGACTAGCGTCAATGAGCAGTTCTTC	.	TRBV7-2	TRBJ2-1	TRBD2
CASSMVISNQPQHF	TGTGCCAGCAGCATGGTCATTAGCAATCAGCCCCAGCATTTT	.	TRBV7-2	TRBJ1-5	.
CSARDLRRETQYF	TGCAGTGCTAGAGATCTCAGAAGGGAGACCCAGTACTTC	.	TRBV20-1	TRBJ2-5	.
CATAGFQVLPYEQYF	TGTGCCACCGCTGGGTTTCAGGTTCTACCTTACGAGCAGTACTTC	.	TRBV24-1	TRBJ2-7	.
CSAREAGFTEAFF	TGCAGTGCTAGAGAGGCGGGATTCACTGAAGCTTTCTTT	many	TRBV20-1	TRBJ1-1	.
CASSYSGGNTGELFF	TGTGCCAGCAGTTACTCGGGGGGTAACACCGGGGAGCTGTTTTTT	many	TRBV6-5	TRBJ2-2	.
CASRGVSADIQYF	TGTGCCAGTAGGGGGGTTTCCGCGGACATTCAGTACTTC	few	TRBV4-2	TRBJ2-4	.
CASSQLAGQENTEAFF	TGTGCCAGCAGCCAACTCGCGGGACAGGAAAACACTGAAGCTTTCTTT	.	TRBV4-2	TRBJ1-1	TRBD1
CASSLGTSGNTDTQYF	TGTGCCAGCAGCTTAGGGACTAGCGGGAACACAGATACGCAGTATTTT	.	TRBV7-2	TRBJ2-3	TRBD2
CASSRENTGELFF	TGTGCCAGCAGTCGGGAGAACACCGGGGAGCTGTTTTTT	.	TRBV2	TRBJ2-2	.
CASSENSYGYTF	TGTGCCAGCAGCGAAAACAGCTATGGCTACACCTTC	few	TRBV14	TRBJ1-2	.
CASRVQSSTDTQYF	TGTGCCAGCAGAGTACAGTCTAGCACAGATACGCAGTATTTT	.	TRBV5-4	TRBJ2-3	.
CAIRGSDRGLDEQFF	TGTGCCATCCGGGGGTCTGACAGGGGGCTAGATGAGCAGTTCTTC	.	TRBV2	TRBJ2-1	TRBD1
CASSFSDGSADTF	TGTGCCAGCAGCTTTTCGGACGGTTCGGCGGACACCTTC	few	TRBV7-2	TRBJ1-2	.
CASSFTGAEAFF	TGTGCCAGCAGTTTTACCGGGGCTGAAGCTTTCTTT	few	TRBV6-5	TRBJ1-1	.
CSGGGVDGYTF	TGCAGCGGGGGAGGGGTGGATGGCTACACCTTC	.	TRBV29-1	TRBJ1-2	.
CASSQDAGSQETQYF	TGTGCCAGCAGCCAAGACGCGGGGTCGCAAGAGACCCAGTACTTC	.	TRBV12-3/TRBV12-4	TRBJ2-5	.
CATSAGDSRTGELFF	TGTGCCACCAGTGCTGGGGACAGTAGAACCGGGGAGCTGTTTTTT	few	TRBV24-1	TRBJ2-2	TRBD1
CASSFGLAGGLIGTDTQYF	TGTGCCAGCAGCTTCGGACTAGCGGGGGGGTTGATAGGCACAGATACGCAGTATTTT	few	TRBV7-3	TRBJ2-3	TRBD2
CASSPGTSGFNEQFF	TGTGCCAGCAGCCCAGGGACTAGCGGCTTTAATGAGCAGTTCTTC	.	TRBV6-5	TRBJ2-1	TRBD2
CASSQVLKVYNSPLHF	TGCGCCAGCAGCCAAGTCCTGAAAGTATATAATTCACCCCTCCACTTT	.	TRBV4-1	TRBJ1-6	.
CSVYTGSGANVLTF	TGCAGCGTTTATACAGGCTCTGGGGCCAACGTCCTGACTTTC	few	TRBV29-1	TRBJ2-6	.
CASSPVGRRTEAFF	TGTGCCAGCAGCCCCGTAGGGCGGAGGACTGAAGCTTTCTTT	many	TRBV7-2	TRBJ1-1	.
CATSDGGLAKNIQYF	TGCGCCACCTCGGACGGAGGCTTAGCCAAAAACATTCAGTACTTC	many	TRBV4-1	TRBJ2-4	.
CSAVSGRGDTQYF	TGCAGTGCCGTGTCAGGGAGGGGGGATACGCAGTATTTT	.	TRBV20-1	TRBJ2-3	.
CASSRGGPLTDTQYF	TGTGCCAGCAGCCGAGGGGGGCCCCTGACAGATACGCAGTATTTT	few	TRBV7-6	TRBJ2-3	.
CSATSQLNYGYTF	TGCAGTGCTACCTCACAATTAAACTATGGCTACACCTTC	.	TRBV20-1	TRBJ1-2	.
CASSLEPGTGQYF	TGCGCCAGCAGCTTGGAACCGGGCACGGGGCAGTACTTC	.	TRBV5-1	TRBJ2-7	.
CASSFPLARENTGELFF	TGTGCCAGCAGCTTCCCCCTCGCGAGGGAAAACACCGGGGAGCTGTTTTTT	few	TRBV7-2	TRBJ2-2	.
CASSPYGADDETQYF	TGTGCCAGCAGCCCGTACGGGGCCGACGACGAGACCCAGTACTTC	.	TRBV7-3	TRBJ2-5	.
CASSSHRGTGELFF	TGTGCCAGCAGCTCCCACCGGGGAACCGGGGAGCTGTTTTTT	.	TRBV11-2	TRBJ2-2	.
CASSPSSSRNIQYF	TGTGCCAGCAGCCCGTCTTCTAGCAGAAACATTCAGTACTTC	.	TRBV9	TRBJ2-4	.
CASSFLGSGSSYEQYF	TGTGCCAGCAGCTTTTTAGGTAGCGGGAGCTCCTACGAGCAGTACTTC	.	TRBV7-2	TRBJ2-7	TRBD2
CASSLDQAVTQYF	TGTGCCAGCAGCTTAGACCAGGCAGTCACGCAGTATTTT	.	TRBV7-2	TRBJ2-3	.
CASSRRQGQQTQYF	TGCGCCAGCAGCAGGCGTCAGGGGCAACAGACCCAGTACTTC	many	TRBV5-1	TRBJ2-5	.
CASSQESLGRNEQFF	TGTGCCAGCAGCCAAGAATCCTTAGGCCGGAATGAGCAGTTCTTC	few	TRBV3-1	TRBJ2-1	.
CASSQKRGSTDTQYF	TGTGCCAGCAGCCAGAAGCGGGGGAGCACAGATACGCAGTATTTT	many	TRBV4-2	TRBJ2-3	TRBD2
CASTEPGHMNTEAFF	TGTGCCAGCACCGAGCCGGGACATATGAACACTGAAGCTTTCTTT	many	TRBV5-4	TRBJ1-1	.
CASSYSISRDETQYF	TGTGCCAGCAGTTACTCGATTTCTAGGGATGAGACCCAGTACTTC	.	TRBV6-5	TRBJ2-5	.
CASSNPGTGFYEQYF	TGTGCCAGCAGCAACCCCGGGACAGGGTTCTACGAGCAGTACTTC	few	TRBV5-6	TRBJ2-7	TRBD1
CASSLRGETQYF	TGTGCCAGCAGTTTGCGGGGGGAGACCCAGTACTTC	many	TRBV12-3/TRBV12-4	TRBJ2-5	TRBD2
CSVGQEPNPIYGYTF	TGCAGCGTTGGCCAGGAGCCGAATCCCATCTATGGCTACACCTTC	few	TRBV29-1	TRBJ1-2	.
CASSELRTSGVETQYF	TGTGCCAGCAGCGAACTGCGGACTAGCGGGGTTGAGACCCAGTACTTC	.	TRBV7-8	TRBJ2-5	TRBD2
CASSLSPQNTGELFF	TGTGCCAGCAGCTTATCCCCCCAGAACACCGGGGAGCTGTTTTTT	many	TRBV11-1	TRBJ2-2	.
CASSQEDRVHEQYF	TGCGCCAGCAGCCAAGAGGACAGGGTCCACGAGCAGTACTTC	few	TRBV4-1	TRBJ2-7	TRBD1
CASSPVLTGGIADTQYF	TGTGCCAGCTCACCAGTTTTGACAGGGGGCATCGCTGATACGCAGTATTTT	few	TRBV18	TRBJ2-3	TRBD1
CSATDNEKLFF	TGCAGTGCTACAGATAATGAAAAACTGTTTTTT	few	TRBV20-1	TRBJ1-4	.
CASSHGTAYNEQFF	TGTGCCAGCAGTCACGGGACTGCCTACAATGAGCAGTTCTTC	few	TRBV4-2	TRBJ2-1	.